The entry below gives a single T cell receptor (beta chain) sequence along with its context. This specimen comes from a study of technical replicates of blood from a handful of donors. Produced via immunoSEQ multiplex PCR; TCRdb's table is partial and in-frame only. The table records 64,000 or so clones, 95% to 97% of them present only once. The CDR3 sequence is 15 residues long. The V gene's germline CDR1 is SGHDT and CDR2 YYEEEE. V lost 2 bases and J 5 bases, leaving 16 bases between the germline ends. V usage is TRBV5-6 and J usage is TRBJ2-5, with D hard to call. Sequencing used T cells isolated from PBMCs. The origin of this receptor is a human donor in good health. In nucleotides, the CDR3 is TGTGCCAGCAGCTTTTACGGCCTAGGCGGTGAGACCCAGTACTTC. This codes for CASSFYGLGGETQYF.